One sample yielded the 20 T cell receptor beta chains listed below, sequenced in a study of shared clonotypes between healthy human individuals. Measured with immunoSEQ multiplex PCR; TCRdb has only the in-frame clones, and not every one. The sample lists about 2,500,000 clones, around nine tenths occurring once. The sequenced material came from naive CD4+ T cells sorted from blood. Subset reported: CD45RA+ positively selected. These receptors came from a man between 18 and 29 years old in good health.

V and J are TRBV6-5 and TRBJ2-2; 8 nucleotides agree with TRBD2. In germline, CDR1 is MNHEY, CDR2 SVGAGI. V gave up 2 bases and J gave up 7 bases; unmatched junction bases: 9. The CDR3 length is 16 residues. CDR3 sequence: CASSYRLAGGGGELFF. The CDR3, as DNA: TGTGCCAGCAGTTACAGGCTCGCGGGGGGCGGCGGGGAGCTGTTTTTT.

The rearrangement links TRBV10-3 to TRBJ2-6, with a possible D match to TRBD2 (6 bases). Looked up from germline, CDR1 is ENHRY and CDR2 is SYGVKD. Trimming took off 11 bases at V and 0 bases at J, with 11 bases between the two ends. The length of the CDR3 is 14 residues. The CDR3 spells CAAAGGSGANVLTF. DNA of the CDR3: TGTGCCGCCGCCGGGGGCTCTGGGGCCAACGTCCTGACTTTC.

The rearrangement links TRBV25-1 to TRBJ2-7; possibly TRBD1 for D (5 bases). The germline gives CDR1 MGHDK, CDR2 SYGVNS. With 5 bases removed from V and 2 bases from J, the gap between germline ends came to 10 bases. This CDR3 is built from 13 residues. CDR3 coding DNA: TGTGCCAGCAGTCAGACAGCTACCTACGAGCAGTACTTC. Its protein product is CASSQTATYEQYF.

The chain links TRBV29-1 to TRBJ1-6, with a tentative D call TRBD1 (5 bases). This CDR3 is 13 amino acids long. Germline V gives CDR1 SQVTM, CDR2 ANQGSEA. V was shortened by 6 bases and J by 7 bases, with 13 bases between the two germline ends. The CDR3: CSVAIGTNSPLHF. Written as DNA, the CDR3 is TGCAGCGTGGCTATCGGGACGAATTCACCCCTCCACTTT. Drawing the rest from reference TRBV29-1 and TRBJ1-6, the complete variable domain is SAVISQKPSRDICQRGTSLTIQCQVDSQVTMMFWYRQQPGQSLTLIATANQGSEATYESGFVIDKFPISRPNLTFSTLTVSNMSPEDSSIYLCSVAIGTNSPLHFGNGTRLTVT.

The chain uses TRBV18 and TRBJ1-4; TRBD1 aligns across 7 bases. CDR1 KGHSH and CDR2 LQKENI come from the germline V gene. The trim removed 6 bases at V and 7 bases at J, leaving 11 bases unmatched. This CDR3 spans 15 amino acids. CDR3 nucleotides: TGTGCCAGCTCCCTGAGGGGGACAGCCGCTGAAAAACTGTTTTTT. This sequence encodes CASSLRGTAAEKLFF.

This clone was seen a handful of times. This chain connects TRBV30 to TRBJ1-1; 7 bases map to TRBD1. The CDR3 is made up of 15 amino acids. The V gene's germline CDR1 is GTSNPN and CDR2 SVGIG (reference sequence). V trimming: 5 bases; J trimming: 0 bases; junction bases outside the gene matches: 9. The CDR3 DNA reads as TGTGCCTGGTCGCCGGGACAGACCCTGAACACTGAAGCTTTCTTT. Protein sequence: CAWSPGQTLNTEAFF. Looking up the rest from reference TRBV30 and TRBJ1-1 gives the full variable domain: SQTIHQWPATLVQPVGSPLSLECTVEGTSNPNLYWYRQAAGRGLQLLFYSVGIGQISSEVPQNLSASRPQDRQFILSSKKLLLSDSGFYLCAWSPGQTLNTEAFFGQGTRLTVV.

This chain connects TRBV5-1 to TRBJ2-4, with TRBD2 matching 9 bases. V was clipped by 0 bases and J by 0 bases; unmatched bases: 16. This CDR3 has 21 amino acids. The germline V gene encodes CDR1 SGHRS and CDR2 YFSETQ. The CDR3 reads CASSLELGLAGRSLAKNIQYF. CDR3 bases: TGCGCCAGCAGCTTGGAACTGGGGCTAGCGGGGCGCTCGCTAGCCAAAAACATTCAGTACTTC.

The V and J genes are TRBV28 and TRBJ2-3, with 8 positions matching TRBD1. The V segment lost 4 bases and the J segment 3 bases; nucleotides outside the gene matches: 6. Germline values: CDR1 MDHEN, CDR2 SYDVKM. The CDR3 has 15 amino acids. CDR3: CASSSGGPGTDTQYF. CDR3 nucleotide sequence: TGTGCCAGCAGTTCAGGGGGCCCCGGGACAGATACGCAGTATTTT. The full variable domain, rest sourced from reference TRBV28 and TRBJ2-3, is DVKVTQSSRYLVKRTGEKVFLECVQDMDHENMFWYRQDPGLGLRLIYFSYDVKMKEKGDIPEGYSVSREKKERFSLILESASTNQTSMYLCASSSGGPGTDTQYFGPGTRLTVL.

The rearrangement joins TRBV11-1 to TRBJ1-2; D not resolved. Trimming left V 0 bases short and J 4 bases short, with 9 bases between. The germline V gene has CDR1 SGHAT and CDR2 FQDESV (reference sequence). The CDR3 spans 14 residues. The CDR3 bases are TGTGCCAGCAGCTTAGCCGAGGGCCCCTATGGCTACACCTTC. This codes for CASSLAEGPYGYTF.

The chain couples TRBV4-2 to TRBJ2-5, with D unresolved. Between the trimmed V and J ends, which lost 4 bases and 0 bases, there was a span of 6 bases. The CDR3 sequence is 13 residues long. The germline V gene encodes CDR1 LGHNA and CDR2 YNFKEQ. CDR3 region: CASSRANQETQYF. The DNA for the CDR3 is TGTGCCAGCAGCCGGGCCAACCAAGAGACCCAGTACTTC.

This chain joins TRBV6-1 and TRBJ1-1, with D tentatively TRBD1 (6 bases). Germline loops: CDR1 MNHNS, CDR2 SASEGT. The CDR3 length is 14 residues. The V end lost 8 bases, the J end lost 5 bases, and 18 bases lay between the germline ends. CDR3 region: CASHRGHLGTEAFF. For the CDR3, the DNA is TGTGCCAGCCATAGGGGACATCTGGGGACTGAAGCTTTCTTT.

The chain has TRBV6-6 and TRBJ2-3, with D perhaps TRBD2 (6 bases). CDR1 MNHNY and CDR2 SVGAGI come from the germline V gene (reference sequence). CDR3 size: 11 residues. V dropped 7 bases and J dropped 9 bases, with 11 bases sitting between them. For the CDR3, the DNA is TGTGCCAGCACCCCGGGAGAGACGCAGTATTTT. This gives the protein CASTPGETQYF.

The rearrangement joins TRBV19 to TRBJ2-7; 8 bases match TRBD1. CDR3 length: 13 residues. V lost 1 base to trimming and J lost 7 bases; unmatched junction nucleotides: 3. Germline CDR1 and CDR2: LNHDA and SQIVND (reference sequence). CDR3 loop: CASSIGRGQEQYF. The CDR3 DNA reads as TGTGCCAGTAGTATAGGCAGGGGGCAAGAGCAGTACTTC.

The rearrangement links TRBV6-1 to TRBJ2-1, with D hard to call. The CDR3 spans 17 residues. The germline V and J ends were trimmed by 4 bases and 0 bases, with 16 bases remaining between them. CDR1 is MNHNS, CDR2 SASEGT, per germline. CDR3 sequence reads: CASSANMGKSSYNEQFF. Here the CDR3 DNA reads TGTGCCAGCAGTGCGAATATGGGGAAGAGCTCCTACAATGAGCAGTTCTTC.

The chain has TRBV9 and TRBJ2-6; the D gene is possibly TRBD2 (6 bases). The CDR3 consists of 17 residues. Per germline, CDR1 SGDLS and CDR2 YYNGEE. Deletions cut 4 bases from V and 0 bases from J, with 14 bases between. The CDR3 sequence: CASSYAGSYSGANVLTF. The CDR3 region has the DNA TGTGCCAGCAGCTATGCGGGGTCATACTCTGGGGCCAACGTCCTGACTTTC.

The sample holds one count of this clone. The rearrangement joins TRBV7-2 to TRBJ2-7; D call uncertain. The CDR3 runs to 17 residues. CDR1 and CDR2 from the germline V gene are SGHTA and FQGNSA. Trimming took off 5 bases at V and 4 bases at J, with 24 bases between the two ends. CDR3 nucleotide sequence: TGTGCCAGCAGCAGAGAGGTGGGTCAAGGGCCCCCGTACGAGCAGTACTTC. Translated: CASSREVGQGPPYEQYF.

The rearrangement links TRBV6-4 to TRBJ2-1, with 8 bases aligning to TRBD2. The ends lost 2 bases at V and 13 bases at J; junction bases unmatched: 7. The CDR3 runs 13 residues. CDR1 and CDR2 from the germline V gene are MRHNA and SNTAGT. The CDR3 sequence: CASSDISGGPQFF. The CDR3 region has the DNA TGTGCCAGCAGTGACATAAGCGGGGGCCCCCAGTTCTTC.

The gene calls are TRBV9 and TRBJ2-5; 9 bases map to TRBD2. The CDR3 is 18 amino acids. After removal of 4 bases from V and 5 bases from J, the junction contained 18 bases not matched to a gene. Looked up from germline, CDR1 is SGDLS and CDR2 is YYNGEE. The CDR3, as DNA: TGTGCCAGCAGCCCAGTGGGGGGGCTAGCGGGGTCTGCGGAGACCCAGTACTTC. Residues: CASSPVGGLAGSAETQYF.

The chain recombines TRBV7-9 with TRBJ1-5; TRBD1 aligns across 8 bases. The CDR3 covers 14 residues. Trimming took 7 bases from V and 10 from J; bases not matched to a gene: 12. Germline V CDR1 and CDR2: SEHNR, FQNEAQ (reference sequence). CDR3 amino acids: CASIHRDRHLPQHF. Written as DNA, the CDR3 is TGTGCCAGCATCCACCGGGACAGGCACCTTCCCCAGCATTTT.

The chain carries TRBV19 and TRBJ1-1, with 9 positions matching TRBD1. The CDR3 is 14 amino acids. The germline V gene has CDR1 LNHDA and CDR2 SQIVND (reference sequence). V dropped 7 bases and J dropped 4; count of bases not matched to a gene: 7. In DNA, the CDR3 is TGTGCCAGTATGCCGGGACAGGGAGTCACTGAAGCTTTCTTT. It specifies CASMPGQGVTEAFF.